Listed below are T cell receptor beta chains from one sample, sequenced in a study of a mutant IDH1 vaccine in newly diagnosed glioma. Repertoires were generated with immunoSEQ multiplex PCR, while TCRdb's copy carries only in-frame clones and drops some. The sample records about 60,000 clones, about 87% being singletons. Their cognate antigens are unknown. The source material was PBMCs, sampled from a glioma patient whose treatment included an IDH1 peptide vaccine. These receptor sequences come from a man aged 18 to 30 with glioma. The CDR3 runs from the conserved cysteine through the conserved F or W. Each record gives: J gene, clone size, V gene, D gene, CDR3 protein, CDR3 DNA. D genes are given only for firm matches. Expanded clones are given a class, and other clones once, few, many or no size at all.

J gene: TRBJ2-6
clone size: -
V gene: TRBV5-1
D gene: -
CDR3 protein: CASSRRYSGANVLTF
CDR3 DNA: TGCGCCAGCAGCCGGAGGTACTCTGGGGCCAACGTCCTGACTTTC

J gene: TRBJ1-5
clone size: few
V gene: TRBV19
D gene: -
CDR3 protein: CASMIGPRAPQHF
CDR3 DNA: TGTGCCAGTATGATAGGACCCCGGGCGCCCCAGCATTTT

J gene: TRBJ1-1
clone size: -
V gene: TRBV4-1
D gene: -
CDR3 protein: CASSRSIQVTLGTEAFF
CDR3 DNA: TGCGCCAGCAGTCGGTCGATCCAGGTGACTTTGGGCACTGAAGCTTTCTTT

J gene: TRBJ1-1
clone size: once
V gene: TRBV28
D gene: TRBD1
CDR3 protein: CASFEQGTIFPVAAAFF
CDR3 DNA: TGTGCCAGCTTCGAACAGGGGACAATCTTCCCCGTTGCTGCAGCTTTCTTT

J gene: TRBJ1-2
clone size: -
V gene: TRBV11-2
D gene: -
CDR3 protein: CASRPLDQPAYGYTF
CDR3 DNA: TGTGCCAGCAGACCCCTGGACCAGCCTGCCTATGGCTACACCTTC

J gene: TRBJ2-3
clone size: -
V gene: TRBV5-4
D gene: TRBD2
CDR3 protein: CASSILAVDTQYF
CDR3 DNA: TGTGCCAGCAGCATTCTAGCGGTTGATACGCAGTATTTT

J gene: TRBJ2-4
clone size: -
V gene: TRBV23-1
D gene: -
CDR3 protein: CASSPGHKIAKNIQYF
CDR3 DNA: TGCGCCAGCAGTCCTGGACACAAGATAGCCAAAAACATTCAGTACTTC

J gene: TRBJ2-7
clone size: -
V gene: TRBV7-3
D gene: TRBD2
CDR3 protein: CASSLSGTSGRGEQYF
CDR3 DNA: TGTGCCAGCAGCTTATCCGGGACTAGCGGGAGGGGCGAGCAGTACTTC

J gene: TRBJ1-5
clone size: -
V gene: TRBV30
D gene: -
CDR3 protein: CASARDSNQPQHF
CDR3 DNA: TGTGCCTCTGCCCGTGATAGCAATCAGCCCCAGCATTTT

J gene: TRBJ1-3
clone size: -
V gene: TRBV7-3
D gene: -
CDR3 protein: CASSPQGSGNTIYF
CDR3 DNA: TGTGCCAGCAGCCCCCAGGGCTCTGGAAACACCATATATTTT

J gene: TRBJ1-3
clone size: -
V gene: TRBV4-2
D gene: -
CDR3 protein: CASSQEEGSGNTIYF
CDR3 DNA: TGTGCCAGCAGCCAAGAGGAAGGCTCTGGAAACACCATATATTTT

J gene: TRBJ1-4
clone size: -
V gene: TRBV15
D gene: -
CDR3 protein: CATSRDWHAGEKLFF
CDR3 DNA: TGTGCCACCAGCAGAGATTGGCATGCGGGTGAAAAACTGTTTTTT

J gene: TRBJ1-5
clone size: few
V gene: TRBV4-2
D gene: -
CDR3 protein: CASSQARARFTQPQHF
CDR3 DNA: TGTGCCAGCAGCCAAGCCAGGGCCCGGTTTACGCAGCCCCAGCATTTT

J gene: TRBJ1-1
clone size: few
V gene: TRBV29-1
D gene: -
CDR3 protein: CSVEFGEAFF
CDR3 DNA: TGCAGCGTTGAATTTGGGGAAGCTTTCTTT

J gene: TRBJ2-3
clone size: -
V gene: TRBV7-9
D gene: -
CDR3 protein: CASSHRQYTQYF
CDR3 DNA: TGTGCCAGCAGCCATCGACAGTATACGCAGTATTTT

J gene: TRBJ1-1
clone size: -
V gene: TRBV5-1
D gene: -
CDR3 protein: CASSLGNGVPRAFF
CDR3 DNA: TGCGCCAGCAGCTTAGGGAACGGAGTTCCGAGAGCTTTCTTT

J gene: TRBJ2-1
clone size: -
V gene: TRBV7-8
D gene: TRBD2
CDR3 protein: CASSLALAGGVSYNEQFF
CDR3 DNA: TGTGCCAGCAGCTTAGCGTTGGCGGGAGGGGTCTCCTACAATGAGCAGTTCTTC

J gene: TRBJ2-7
clone size: -
V gene: TRBV29-1
D gene: -
CDR3 protein: CSVEGRNYEQYF
CDR3 DNA: TGCAGCGTTGAGGGTAGAAACTACGAGCAGTACTTC

J gene: TRBJ1-2
clone size: -
V gene: TRBV5-5
D gene: -
CDR3 protein: CASSSGDGIYGYTF
CDR3 DNA: TGTGCCAGCAGCTCCGGGGACGGTATCTATGGCTACACCTTC

J gene: TRBJ2-3
clone size: -
V gene: TRBV5-6
D gene: TRBD1
CDR3 protein: CASNYRGIQSTDTQYF
CDR3 DNA: TGTGCCAGCAACTACAGGGGAATTCAATCCACAGATACGCAGTATTTT

J gene: TRBJ2-1
clone size: medium-sized
V gene: TRBV19
D gene: -
CDR3 protein: CASSIGGPNEQFF
CDR3 DNA: TGTGCCAGTAGTATCGGTGGTCCCAATGAGCAGTTCTTC

J gene: TRBJ2-2
clone size: -
V gene: TRBV5-6
D gene: TRBD2
CDR3 protein: CASSLMSGGWDTGELFF
CDR3 DNA: TGTGCCAGCAGCTTGATGAGCGGGGGCTGGGACACCGGGGAGCTGTTTTTT

J gene: TRBJ1-3
clone size: -
V gene: TRBV6-1
D gene: -
CDR3 protein: CASSVGGSSGNTIYF
CDR3 DNA: TGTGCCAGCAGCGTCGGGGGATCCTCTGGAAACACCATATATTTT

J gene: TRBJ2-6
clone size: -
V gene: TRBV4-3
D gene: -
CDR3 protein: CASSQEPPRGAGANVLTF
CDR3 DNA: TGCGCCAGCAGCCAAGAACCCCCCCGGGGAGCTGGGGCCAACGTCCTGACTTTC

J gene: TRBJ2-1
clone size: -
V gene: TRBV4-2
D gene: -
CDR3 protein: CASSQVGPGSSYNEQFF
CDR3 DNA: TGTGCCAGCAGCCAAGTTGGGCCGGGTAGCTCCTACAATGAGCAGTTCTTC

J gene: TRBJ1-1
clone size: -
V gene: TRBV18
D gene: -
CDR3 protein: CASSHPGHQNTEAFF
CDR3 DNA: TGTGCCAGCTCACATCCGGGACACCAGAACACTGAAGCTTTCTTT

J gene: TRBJ1-3
clone size: few
V gene: TRBV18
D gene: -
CDR3 protein: CASSPQSGDTIYF
CDR3 DNA: TGTGCCAGCTCACCCCAATCCGGGGACACCATATATTTT

J gene: TRBJ1-5
clone size: -
V gene: TRBV7-9
D gene: -
CDR3 protein: CASSPQTGPSNQPQHF
CDR3 DNA: TGTGCCAGCAGCCCCCAGACAGGCCCTAGCAATCAGCCCCAGCATTTT

J gene: TRBJ2-7
clone size: -
V gene: TRBV6-5
D gene: -
CDR3 protein: CASSYYLGSSYEQYF
CDR3 DNA: TGTGCCAGCAGTTACTACCTGGGGAGCTCCTACGAGCAGTACTTC

J gene: TRBJ1-3
clone size: -
V gene: TRBV30
D gene: -
CDR3 protein: CAWSATRSGNTIYF
CDR3 DNA: TGTGCCTGGAGTGCAACCAGGAGTGGAAACACCATATATTTT

J gene: TRBJ2-2
clone size: -
V gene: TRBV5-5
D gene: -
CDR3 protein: CASSLRAGNTGELFF
CDR3 DNA: TGTGCCAGCAGCTTGAGGGCAGGGAACACCGGGGAGCTGTTTTTT

J gene: TRBJ1-1
clone size: few
V gene: TRBV4-3
D gene: TRBD1
CDR3 protein: CASSKTGDRGEAFF
CDR3 DNA: TGCGCCAGCAGCAAGACAGGGGATCGGGGTGAAGCTTTCTTT

J gene: TRBJ2-7
clone size: -
V gene: TRBV6-1
D gene: TRBD1
CDR3 protein: CASSGQGPHEQYF
CDR3 DNA: TGTGCCAGCAGTGGACAGGGGCCCCACGAGCAGTACTTC

J gene: TRBJ2-7
clone size: few
V gene: TRBV2
D gene: TRBD2
CDR3 protein: CASSGSGRADYEQYF
CDR3 DNA: TGTGCCAGCAGCGGGAGCGGGAGGGCCGACTACGAGCAGTACTTC

J gene: TRBJ1-1
clone size: -
V gene: TRBV4-3
D gene: -
CDR3 protein: CASSRGLNTEAFF
CDR3 DNA: TGCGCCAGCAGCCGGGGCTTGAACACTGAAGCTTTCTTT

J gene: TRBJ2-1
clone size: -
V gene: TRBV25-1
D gene: -
CDR3 protein: CASSRSGYEQFF
CDR3 DNA: TGTGCCAGCAGTAGAAGCGGATATGAGCAGTTCTTC

J gene: TRBJ1-2
clone size: -
V gene: TRBV4-2
D gene: TRBD1
CDR3 protein: CASSQDVAGGNYGYTF
CDR3 DNA: TGTGCCAGCAGCCAAGATGTGGCAGGGGGTAACTATGGCTACACCTTC

J gene: TRBJ2-5
clone size: -
V gene: TRBV6-5
D gene: -
CDR3 protein: CASSSPGRGRGTQYF
CDR3 DNA: TGTGCCAGCAGTTCCCCGGGCCGGGGAAGAGGGACCCAGTACTTC

J gene: TRBJ2-7
clone size: -
V gene: TRBV6-5
D gene: -
CDR3 protein: CASSSGETEQYF
CDR3 DNA: TGTGCCAGCAGTTCAGGGGAGACTGAACAGTACTTC

J gene: TRBJ1-3
clone size: -
V gene: TRBV7-9
D gene: -
CDR3 protein: CASSEAATGSGNTIYF
CDR3 DNA: TGTGCCAGCAGCGAAGCCGCAACGGGCTCTGGAAACACCATATATTTT

J gene: TRBJ2-7
clone size: -
V gene: TRBV10-3
D gene: TRBD1
CDR3 protein: CAISIKDRGEQYF
CDR3 DNA: TGTGCCATCAGCATCAAAGACAGGGGCGAGCAGTACTTC

J gene: TRBJ2-1
clone size: -
V gene: TRBV2
D gene: -
CDR3 protein: CASGPTRGPYNEQFF
CDR3 DNA: TGTGCCAGCGGCCCTACCCGGGGTCCTTACAATGAGCAGTTCTTC

J gene: TRBJ1-1
clone size: -
V gene: TRBV4-1
D gene: -
CDR3 protein: CASSQAPRAVPEAFF
CDR3 DNA: TGCGCCAGCAGCCAAGCTCCGAGGGCGGTCCCTGAAGCTTTCTTT

J gene: TRBJ1-1
clone size: -
V gene: TRBV4-3
D gene: -
CDR3 protein: CASSQDRRGDTEAFF
CDR3 DNA: TGCGCCAGCAGCCAAGATCGGCGCGGAGACACTGAAGCTTTCTTT

J gene: TRBJ2-7
clone size: -
V gene: TRBV7-2
D gene: -
CDR3 protein: CASSFGGAPYEQYF
CDR3 DNA: TGTGCCAGCAGCTTCGGCGGGGCCCCCTACGAGCAGTACTTC

J gene: TRBJ1-5
clone size: -
V gene: TRBV6-5
D gene: -
CDR3 protein: CASSYSRVGQPQHF
CDR3 DNA: TGTGCCAGCAGTTACTCCAGGGTCGGTCAGCCCCAGCATTTT

J gene: TRBJ2-3
clone size: -
V gene: TRBV5-5
D gene: -
CDR3 protein: CASSSGGTDTQYF
CDR3 DNA: TGTGCCAGCAGCTCCGGGGGAACAGATACGCAGTATTTT

J gene: TRBJ1-2
clone size: -
V gene: TRBV4-2
D gene: TRBD1
CDR3 protein: CASSQGSLVGQGYGYTF
CDR3 DNA: TGTGCCAGCAGCCAAGGAAGCTTAGTAGGACAGGGGTATGGCTACACCTTC

J gene: TRBJ2-5
clone size: -
V gene: TRBV9
D gene: -
CDR3 protein: CASSARGIQETQYF
CDR3 DNA: TGTGCCAGCAGCGCACGGGGAATTCAAGAGACCCAGTACTTC

J gene: TRBJ1-1
clone size: few
V gene: TRBV4-3
D gene: -
CDR3 protein: CASSQDQGWAGAFF
CDR3 DNA: TGCGCCAGCAGCCAAGATCAGGGGTGGGCGGGCGCTTTCTTT

J gene: TRBJ2-1
clone size: -
V gene: TRBV15
D gene: -
CDR3 protein: CATSRDLGLNEQFF
CDR3 DNA: TGTGCCACCAGCAGAGATCTAGGGTTAAATGAGCAGTTCTTC

J gene: TRBJ1-5
clone size: -
V gene: TRBV11-3
D gene: TRBD1
CDR3 protein: CASSLGGGTARHYQPQHF
CDR3 DNA: TGTGCCAGCAGCTTAGGGGGTGGGACAGCTCGACATTATCAGCCCCAGCATTTT

J gene: TRBJ1-5
clone size: -
V gene: TRBV2
D gene: -
CDR3 protein: CASSENGLREPQHF
CDR3 DNA: TGTGCCAGCAGTGAAAACGGGCTGAGGGAGCCCCAGCATTTT

J gene: TRBJ2-3
clone size: -
V gene: TRBV19
D gene: -
CDR3 protein: CASNSRSRGITDTQYF
CDR3 DNA: TGTGCCAGTAACTCCCGATCCCGTGGAATCACAGATACGCAGTATTTT